Listed below are T cell receptor beta chains from one sample, sequenced in a study of blood T cell repertoires in COVID-19. The assay was immunoSEQ multiplex PCR, and TCRdb's table has in-frame clones only and misses some. This table has about 210,000 clones, 85% to 90% appearing once. Sample: PBMCs or T cells enriched from blood (not recorded which). The source is a man younger than 45 who had recovered from COVID-19. Each CDR3 is given with its conserved first and last residue. The D gene is left open where the match is weak. Size tells how often a clone was seen (once, few, many) or the class of an expanded clone, and some rows leave it out.

TRBV19	TRBJ2-2	-	-	TGTGCCAGTAGTAACCCGAAGTGGTCGATGAGGTCCGGGGAGCTGTTTTTT	CASSNPKWSMRSGELFF
TRBV15	TRBJ2-7	-	-	TGTGCCACCAGCTCGGGTCGGACCTACGAGCAGTACTTC	CATSSGRTYEQYF
TRBV7-2	TRBJ1-2	-	-	TGTGCCAGCAGCCCCTACAGCGGGGGGAGGGTAGACTATGGCTACACCTTC	CASSPYSGGRVDYGYTF
TRBV9	TRBJ2-7	-	-	TGTGCCAGCAGCGTAGGTGGCGGGACCTACGAGCAGTACTTC	CASSVGGGTYEQYF
TRBV2	TRBJ1-6	-	-	TGTGCCAGCAGTGAATTGGGGGCGAGAAATTCACCCCTCCACTTT	CASSELGARNSPLHF
TRBV27	TRBJ2-7	TRBD2	-	TGTGCCAGCAGTTTTGAGGCTAGCGGGACCTACGAGCAGTACTTC	CASSFEASGTYEQYF
TRBV7-8	TRBJ1-1	TRBD1	-	TGTGCCAGCAGCCTAACCGGACAGGCTATGAACACTGAAGCTTTCTTT	CASSLTGQAMNTEAFF
TRBV29-1	TRBJ1-4	-	-	TGCAGCGTTTTCGGCGGAGATCCCTTTAATGAAAAACTGTTTTTT	CSVFGGDPFNEKLFF
TRBV10-3	TRBJ2-1	-	few	TGTGCCATCAGTGACTCCCGACAGAATGAGCAGTTCTTC	CAISDSRQNEQFF
TRBV14	TRBJ1-4	TRBD1	-	TGTGCCAGCAGCCAGAGGACAGGGGTCGGAGAAAAACTGTTTTTT	CASSQRTGVGEKLFF
TRBV5-1	TRBJ2-6	-	once	TGCGCCAGCAGCTTAGACAGCTCTGGGGCCAACGTCCTGACTTTC	CASSLDSSGANVLTF
TRBV27	TRBJ2-1	-	-	TGTGCCAGCAGTTTAGGCCTCCACAATGAGCAGTTCTTC	CASSLGLHNEQFF
TRBV19	TRBJ1-2	-	-	TGTGCCAGTAGTGGACAAAACTATGGCTACACCTTC	CASSGQNYGYTF
TRBV19	TRBJ2-5	TRBD2	-	TGTGCCAGTACCACTCTAGCGGGAGCGGGGGAGACCCAGTACTTC	CASTTLAGAGETQYF
TRBV10-2	TRBJ2-7	-	once	TGCGCCAGCAGTGTTACAGAGACCTACGAGCAGTACTTC	CASSVTETYEQYF
TRBV2	TRBJ1-4	-	-	TGTGCCAGCAGTGAAAGGGGCCGAGAAAAACTGTTTTTT	CASSERGREKLFF
TRBV19	TRBJ1-3	-	-	TGTGCCAGTAGTCCTACAGGGATCGCTGGAAACACCATATATTTT	CASSPTGIAGNTIYF
TRBV10-1	TRBJ1-3	-	-	TGCGCCAGCAGTGAGTCGTGGGGACAAGGAAACACCATATATTTT	CASSESWGQGNTIYF
TRBV11-2	TRBJ2-7	TRBD1	-	TGTGCCAGCAGCGCAGGACAGGGAGCATACGAGCAGTACTTC	CASSAGQGAYEQYF
TRBV9	TRBJ1-4	TRBD1	-	TGTGCCAGCAGCCCAGACAGGGTAGTCAATGAAAAACTGTTTTTT	CASSPDRVVNEKLFF
TRBV30	TRBJ2-7	-	-	TGTGCCTGGACGCGGCCAGAGACCTACGAGCAGTACTTC	CAWTRPETYEQYF
TRBV5-5	TRBJ2-5	TRBD1	-	TGTGCCAGCAGCCCCCGGGCCCCCAGGGGGCAAGAGACCCAGTACTTC	CASSPRAPRGQETQYF
TRBV7-9	TRBJ1-1	-	-	TGTGCCAGCAGCCAGATGCAGGGAAACACTGAAGCTTTCTTT	CASSQMQGNTEAFF
TRBV13	TRBJ1-1	-	-	TGTGCCAGCAGCTTAGTTCCGTTGAACACTGAAGCTTTCTTT	CASSLVPLNTEAFF
TRBV7-9	TRBJ1-2	TRBD1	-	TGTGCCAGCAGCGGAAAGTGGACAGGGGGCGCATCCAACTATGGCTACACCTTC	CASSGKWTGGASNYGYTF
TRBV9	TRBJ1-2	TRBD1	-	TGTGCCAGCAGCGTCCGGGACAGGGCGAGGGGCTACACCTTC	CASSVRDRARGYTF
TRBV11-2	TRBJ2-7	-	-	TGTGCCAGCAGCTTAGCCCGGGGTCCCTCCTACGAGCAGTACTTC	CASSLARGPSYEQYF
TRBV18	TRBJ1-5	TRBD1	few	TGTGCCAGCTCACCGGACAGGGTTAGGCCCCAGCATTTT	CASSPDRVRPQHF
TRBV28	TRBJ2-3	-	-	TGTGCCAGCAGTCCCCTCCGTCGGGCTAGCGGCACAGATACGCAGTATTTT	CASSPLRRASGTDTQYF
TRBV12-3/TRBV12-4	TRBJ1-2	-	-	TGTGCCATCCGTAGGGGATCCAACTATGGCTACACCTTC	CAIRRGSNYGYTF
TRBV25-1	TRBJ2-7	TRBD1	-	TGTGCCAGCAGTGAATTAATGGGGACAGGGCTCTACGAGCAGTACTTC	CASSELMGTGLYEQYF
TRBV12-3/TRBV12-4	TRBJ1-3	-	-	TGTGCCAGCAGAGGGGTAACTGGAAACACCATATATTTT	CASRGVTGNTIYF
TRBV7-9	TRBJ1-4	-	-	TGTGCCAGCAGCCCCCTTGACAACGGTGAAAAACTGTTTTTT	CASSPLDNGEKLFF
TRBV14	TRBJ1-2	-	-	TGTGCCAGCAGCCCCAGGACGGCCGGGGATGGCTACACCTTC	CASSPRTAGDGYTF
TRBV5-5	TRBJ1-2	-	-	TGTGCCAGCAGCTTGGTGGCACAGAGCTATGGCTACACCTTC	CASSLVAQSYGYTF
TRBV11-2	TRBJ2-5	TRBD2	-	TGTGCCAGCAGCTTAAGGACTAGCGCACGCCAAGAGACCCAGTACTTC	CASSLRTSARQETQYF
TRBV21-1	TRBJ2-5	-	few	TGTGCCAGCAGCAGGCCGGGACATCGGATTCAAGAGACCCAGTACTTC	CASSRPGHRIQETQYF
TRBV6-5	TRBJ2-7	TRBD1	-	TGTGCCAGCAGCAGGGACAGATACGAGCAGTACTTC	CASSRDRYEQYF
TRBV12-3/TRBV12-4	TRBJ1-1	-	-	TGTGCCAGCAGCCAGAACACTGAAGCTTTCTTT	CASSQNTEAFF
TRBV6-5	TRBJ2-2	TRBD1	-	TGTGCCAGCAGCTACGACAGGGGGAGGACCGGGGAGCTGTTTTTT	CASSYDRGRTGELFF
TRBV29-1	TRBJ2-1	-	-	TGCAGCGTTGAATATTGGGCATCGAGCTCCTACAATGAGCAGTTCTTC	CSVEYWASSSYNEQFF
TRBV9	TRBJ2-5	-	-	TGTGCCAGCAGCCCCCCTAGGGGGGGCCCGGGTGAGACCCAGTACTTC	CASSPPRGGPGETQYF
TRBV19	TRBJ1-2	-	-	TGTGCCAGTAGTCGGAGGTTAGGGAGCTACACCTTC	CASSRRLGSYTF
TRBV5-4	TRBJ2-3	-	once	TGTGCCAGCAGCTTGCGAGATACGCAGTATTTT	CASSLRDTQYF
TRBV19	TRBJ2-1	TRBD1	-	TGTGCCAGTAGTACTATGACAGGGACAAATGAGCAGTTCTTC	CASSTMTGTNEQFF